This T cell receptor (beta chain) was found in a study of shared clonotypes between healthy human individuals. Researchers divided each subset's genomic DNA evenly across several immunoSEQ plates. In the original processing: ImmunoSEQ supplied junction-only sequences lacking quality scores, so filtering was different. Clones were read by immunoSEQ multiplex PCR, and TCRdb kept only the in-frame ones, dropping some. V, J and clone size derive from that table, while D and trimming were established from the DNA sequence. Of around 500,000 clones detected, about 85% appear once; the ten largest clones hold approximately 11%. The material sequenced was PBMCs. The TCR sequence derives from a woman between 40 and 55 years old in good health. Some clones in this sample may be carry-over from other donors' samples.

CDR3 protein: CASSPSGLNQPQHF. The CDR3 DNA follows: TGTGCCAGCAGCCCAAGTGGACTTAATCAGCCCCAGCATTTT. The chain combines TRBV7-9 with TRBJ1-5, with D unclear. The germline CDR1 and CDR2 sequences are SEHNR and FQNEAQ (reference sequence). The CDR3 consists of 14 residues. Trimming cost V 5 bases and J 4 bases, with 12 bases left between them.